The present TCR beta chain was sequenced within a study of T cell responses to AZD1222 COVID-19 vaccine. From germline, CDR1 is SGHVS and CDR2 FQNEAQ. The CDR3 runs to 18 residues. Trimming took 3 bases from V and 1 from J; bases not matched to a gene: 9. Generated by immunoSEQ multiplex PCR, the TCRdb table keeps only in-frame clones and is missing some. The sample has more than 110,000 clones; 80% to 95% are singletons. The sequencing used peripheral blood, collected 28 days after the second AZD1222 dose. This receptor was identified in an adult who received the AZD1222 COVID-19 vaccine. V is TRBV7-8 and J is TRBJ2-1, with TRBD2 matching over 10 bases. The CDR3 is CASSFYLAGAESYNEQFF. Here the CDR3 DNA reads TGTGCCAGCAGCTTCTACCTAGCGGGAGCCGAATCCTACAATGAGCAGTTCTTC.